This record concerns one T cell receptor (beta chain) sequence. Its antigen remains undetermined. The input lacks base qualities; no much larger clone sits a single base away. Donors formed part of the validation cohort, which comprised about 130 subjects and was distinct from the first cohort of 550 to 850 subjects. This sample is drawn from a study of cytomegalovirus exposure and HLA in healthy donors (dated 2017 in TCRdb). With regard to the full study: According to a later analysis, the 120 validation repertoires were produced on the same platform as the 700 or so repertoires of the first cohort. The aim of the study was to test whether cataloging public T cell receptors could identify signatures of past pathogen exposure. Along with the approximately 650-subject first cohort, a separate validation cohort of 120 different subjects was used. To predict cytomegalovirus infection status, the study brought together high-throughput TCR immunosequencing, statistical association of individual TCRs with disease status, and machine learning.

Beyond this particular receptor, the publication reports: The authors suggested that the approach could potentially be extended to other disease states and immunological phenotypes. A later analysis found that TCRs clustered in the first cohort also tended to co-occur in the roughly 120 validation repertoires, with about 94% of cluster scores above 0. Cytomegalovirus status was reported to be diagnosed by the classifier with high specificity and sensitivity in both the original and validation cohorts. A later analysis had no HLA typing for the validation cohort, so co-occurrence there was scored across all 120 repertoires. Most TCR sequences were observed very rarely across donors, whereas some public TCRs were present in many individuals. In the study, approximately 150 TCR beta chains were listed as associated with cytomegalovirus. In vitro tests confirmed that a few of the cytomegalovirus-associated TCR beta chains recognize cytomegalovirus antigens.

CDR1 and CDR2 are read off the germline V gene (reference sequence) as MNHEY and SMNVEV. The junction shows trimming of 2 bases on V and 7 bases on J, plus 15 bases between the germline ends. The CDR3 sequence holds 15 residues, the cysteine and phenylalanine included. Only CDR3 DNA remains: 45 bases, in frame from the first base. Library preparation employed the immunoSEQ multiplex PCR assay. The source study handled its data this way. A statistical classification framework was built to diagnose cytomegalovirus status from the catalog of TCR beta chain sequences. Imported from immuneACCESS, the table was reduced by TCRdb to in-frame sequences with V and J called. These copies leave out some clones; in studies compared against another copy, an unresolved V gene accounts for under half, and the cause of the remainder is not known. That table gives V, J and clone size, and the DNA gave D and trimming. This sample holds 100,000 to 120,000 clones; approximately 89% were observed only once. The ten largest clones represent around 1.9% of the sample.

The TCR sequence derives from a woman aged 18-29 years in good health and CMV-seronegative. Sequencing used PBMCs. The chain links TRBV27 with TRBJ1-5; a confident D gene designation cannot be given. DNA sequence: TGTGCCAGCAGTTTAGCGGGAGGGTTTGGCCAGCCCCAGCATTTT. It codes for CASSLAGGFGQPQHF.